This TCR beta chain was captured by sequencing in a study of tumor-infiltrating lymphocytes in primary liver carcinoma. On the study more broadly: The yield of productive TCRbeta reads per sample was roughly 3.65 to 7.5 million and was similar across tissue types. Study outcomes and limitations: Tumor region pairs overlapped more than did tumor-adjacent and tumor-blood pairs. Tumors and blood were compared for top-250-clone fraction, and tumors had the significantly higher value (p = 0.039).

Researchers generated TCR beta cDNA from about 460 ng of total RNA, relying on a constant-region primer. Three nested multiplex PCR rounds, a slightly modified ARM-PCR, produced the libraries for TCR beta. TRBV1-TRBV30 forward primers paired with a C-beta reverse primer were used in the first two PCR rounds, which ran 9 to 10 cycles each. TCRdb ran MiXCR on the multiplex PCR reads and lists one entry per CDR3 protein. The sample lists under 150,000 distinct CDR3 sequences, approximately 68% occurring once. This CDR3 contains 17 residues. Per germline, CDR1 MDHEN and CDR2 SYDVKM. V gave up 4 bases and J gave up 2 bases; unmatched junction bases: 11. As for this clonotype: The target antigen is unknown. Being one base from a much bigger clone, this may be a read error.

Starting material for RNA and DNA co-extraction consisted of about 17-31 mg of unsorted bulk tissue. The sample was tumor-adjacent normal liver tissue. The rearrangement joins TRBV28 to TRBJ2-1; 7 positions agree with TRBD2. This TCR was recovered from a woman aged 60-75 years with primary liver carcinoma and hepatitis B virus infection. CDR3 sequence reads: CASSSLLASGTYNEQFF. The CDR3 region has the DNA TGTGCCAGCAGTTCCCTCCTGGCTAGCGGAACCTACAATGAGCAGTTCTTC.